A single sample is the source of the 20 T cell receptor beta chains below, sequenced in a study of beta chain features in type 1 diabetes. The isolated RNA, all of it, was reverse transcribed, so expressed TCRB transcripts were what got sequenced. Measured with immunoSEQ multiplex PCR; TCRdb has only the in-frame clones, and not every one. The sample consists of approximately 360,000 clones, roughly an eighth of them appearing once. These receptors have no identified antigens. General study findings and limits: Shorter TCRB CDR3s, moderately but significantly so, were found in Type 1 diabetes patients in all four CD4+ subsets.

The sequencing input was naive CD4+ T cells from blood. The receptors shown here come from a woman aged 18-30 years with type 1 diabetes.

This clone was detected a few times. This chain links TRBV11-2 with TRBJ1-1, with D unclear. This CDR3 is built from 13 residues. Germline assignment: CDR1 SGHAT and CDR2 FQNNGV. Between the trimmed V and J ends, which lost 3 bases and 4 bases, there was a span of 9 bases. CDR3 sequence: CASSFGGGTEAFF. In DNA, the CDR3 is TGTGCCAGCAGCTTCGGAGGCGGCACTGAAGCTTTCTTT.

The sample holds a few counts of this clone. The J gene is TRBJ2-3, the V gene TRBV5-4, with 9 nucleotides matching TRBD2. Losses at the gene ends were 5 bases for V and 4 bases for J; bases not matched to a gene: 5. The CDR3 is 14 residues long. Germline loops: CDR1 SGHNT, CDR2 YYREEE (reference sequence). CDR3 nucleotides: TGTGCCAGCAGAAGCGGGGGGAATCCAGATACGCAGTATTTT. It yields the protein CASRSGGNPDTQYF.

This clone showed up just a few times. The rearrangement joins TRBV7-9 to TRBJ2-3; 12 bases line up with TRBD2. Losses at the gene ends were 4 bases for V and 5 bases for J; bases not matched to a gene: 7. The CDR3 totals 16 residues. Germline-derived CDR1 and CDR2 are SEHNR and FQNEAQ (reference sequence). In DNA form, the CDR3 reads TGTGCCAGCAGCTCCGGACTAGCGGGGCGTCTAGATACGCAGTATTTT. It encodes CASSSGLAGRLDTQYF.

The rearrangement uses TRBV19 and TRBJ1-2; TRBD1 aligns across 7 bases. Germline loops: CDR1 LNHDA, CDR2 SQIVND (reference sequence). J gave up 8 bases and V 7 bases, and 10 bases lay outside the gene matches. This CDR3 has 13 residues. The CDR3 DNA follows: TGTGCCAGTACCGACAGGGTTCTCGGGGGCTACACCTTC. Its protein is CASTDRVLGGYTF.

Only a few counts were recorded for this clone. The genes are TRBV28 and TRBJ2-4; tentatively, D is TRBD1 (5 bases). The CDR3 is 13 residues long. The V end lost 2 bases, the J end lost 5 bases, and 7 bases lay between the germline ends. Germline V gene data show CDR1 as MDHEN and CDR2 as SYDVKM. In DNA, the CDR3 is TGTGCCAGCAGTTTAGGCAGGGAAAACATTCAGTACTTC. Its protein is CASSLGRENIQYF.

This chain links TRBV21-1 with TRBJ2-1; the table's D call, TRBD1, has no DNA check behind it. TRBV21-1 counts as a pseudogene. The length of the CDR3 is 16 residues. The DNA for the CDR3 is TGTGCCAGCGTAGGGGGTCAGGGGGCCGTCCCCAATGAGCAGTTCTTC. It translates to CASVGGQGAVPNEQFF.

The rearrangement joins TRBV9 to TRBJ2-3, with TRBD2 matching over 10 bases. This CDR3 is built from 15 residues. Trimming took 2 bases from V and 4 from J; bases not matched to a gene: 4. Looked up from germline, CDR1 is SGDLS and CDR2 is YYNGEE. DNA of the CDR3: TGTGCCAGCAGCGTGACTAGCGGGTCCCCAGATACGCAGTATTTT. Translated: CASSVTSGSPDTQYF.

This clone was detected a few times. The chain recombines TRBV27 with TRBJ1-6, with D perhaps matching TRBD1 (6 bases). The CDR3 is 16 residues long. CDR1 is MNHEY, CDR2 SMNVEV, per germline (reference sequence). With 1 base removed from V and 8 bases from J, the gap between germline ends came to 15 bases. Here the CDR3 reads CASSLFQGPKDSPLHF. Written as DNA, the CDR3 is TGTGCCAGCAGTTTATTTCAGGGGCCGAAAGATTCACCCCTCCACTTT.

This clone has more than one count but fewer than ten. DNA for the CDR3: TGTGCCAGCAGCTTAGGGGCCAGGGTCGACGGCACCGGGGAGCTGTTTTTT. Its translation: CASSLGARVDGTGELFF. V gene TRBV13 combines with J gene TRBJ2-2; weak D call: TRBD1 (5 bases). V lost 0 bases and J 4 bases, leaving 15 bases between the germline ends. The germline V gene encodes CDR1 PRHDT and CDR2 FYEKMQ (reference sequence). The CDR3 is made up of 17 amino acids. Filled out from reference TRBV13 and TRBJ2-2, the complete variable domain reads AAGVIQSPRHLIKEKRETATLKCYPIPRHDTVYWYQQGPGQDPQFLISFYEKMQSDKGSIPDRFSAQQFSDYHSELNMSSLELGDSALYFCASSLGARVDGTGELFFGEGSRLTVL.

This clone occurred a few times. The chain uses TRBV6-6 and TRBJ1-2; D remains ambiguous. This CDR3 has 12 amino acids. Germline CDR1 and CDR2: MNHNY and SVGAGI (reference sequence). With 5 bases removed from V and 4 bases from J, the gap between germline ends came to 8 bases. The CDR3 protein is CASSKNGYGYTF. CDR3 sequence (DNA): TGTGCCAGCAGTAAGAACGGCTATGGCTACACCTTC.

The CDR3 loop reads CANSGTVDQPQHF. For the CDR3, the DNA is TGTGCCAACTCCGGGACAGTAGATCAGCCCCAGCATTTT. The chain recombines TRBV10-3 with TRBJ1-5, with TRBD1 matching over 7 bases. The V gene's germline CDR1 is ENHRY and CDR2 SYGVKD. After removal of 10 bases from V and 5 bases from J, the junction contained 8 bases not matched to a gene. This CDR3 spans 13 amino acids.

This clone was counted only a few times. In DNA, the CDR3 is TGCAGCGTTGTCATGTGGGAGGAGCAGTACTTC. Translation gives CSVVMWEEQYF. The chain links TRBV29-1 to TRBJ2-7, with D possibly being TRBD2 (5 bases). From germline, CDR1 is SQVTM and CDR2 ANQGSEA. The CDR3 consists of 11 residues. The V and J ends lost 4 bases and 7 bases respectively, with 11 bases between them.

In this sample, this clone turned up a few times. The chain uses TRBV19 and TRBJ2-7, with 8 bases fitting TRBD1. The CDR3 contains 15 residues. The germline CDR1 and CDR2 sequences are LNHDA and SQIVND (reference sequence). The V gene end was trimmed by 8 bases and the J gene end by 5 bases; junction bases not matched to a gene: 14. The CDR3 spells CASRDRGSSVDEQYF. The DNA of the CDR3 is TGTGCCAGTCGAGACAGGGGCTCCTCGGTCGACGAGCAGTACTTC.

CDR3 sequence (DNA): TGCAGCACACAGACTAACTACGAGCAGTACTTC. It encodes CSTQTNYEQYF. The chain links TRBV29-1 to TRBJ2-5; tentative D call: TRBD2 (5 bases). The J call may be incorrect, as the DNA end agrees better with TRBJ2-7. Germline V lookup: CDR1 SQVTM, CDR2 ANQGSEA. The CDR3 spans 11 residues.

The rearrangement joins TRBV29-1 to TRBJ1-2; 8 bases are a match to TRBD1. This CDR3 comprises 20 residues. The germline gives CDR1 SQVTM, CDR2 ANQGSEA. The trim removed 1 base at V and 1 base at J, leaving 20 bases unmatched. CDR3 amino acids: CSVEVRTGSASQGNNYGYTF. The CDR3 DNA is TGCAGCGTTGAAGTACGGACAGGGTCCGCCTCTCAAGGGAATAACTATGGCTACACCTTC. Combining the CDR3 with reference TRBV29-1 and TRBJ1-2 gives the whole variable domain SAVISQKPSRDICQRGTSLTIQCQVDSQVTMMFWYRQQPGQSLTLIATANQGSEATYESGFVIDKFPISRPNLTFSTLTVSNMSPEDSSIYLCSVEVRTGSASQGNNYGYTFGSGTRLTVV.

This clone was observed a handful of times. The chain links TRBV25-1 to TRBJ1-1; D unresolved. The CDR3 extends over 12 amino acids. With 4 bases removed from V and 4 bases from J, the gap between germline ends came to 7 bases. Germline V CDR1 and CDR2: MGHDK, SYGVNS. In DNA, the CDR3 is TGTGCCAGCAGTGGGAGTGGCACTGAAGCTTTCTTT. Its translation is CASSGSGTEAFF.

This clone has only one observation. The chain links TRBV19 to TRBJ2-2; D unclear. Germline CDR1 is LNHDA and CDR2 is SQIVND (reference sequence). Trimming removed 7 bases from V and 0 bases from J, with 9 bases in between. This CDR3 has 14 amino acids. In DNA, the CDR3 is TGTGCCAGTACTTGGGCAGCGAACACCGGGGAGCTGTTTTTT. It specifies CASTWAANTGELFF.

V and J are TRBV29-1 and TRBJ1-1, with no clear D. The CDR3 has 12 residues. Germline V gene data show CDR1 as SQVTM and CDR2 as ANQGSEA. V lost 1 base and J lost 7, with 10 bases in between. CDR3 residues: CSVEGQIFEAFF. CDR3 nucleotides: TGCAGCGTTGAAGGTCAAATTTTTGAAGCTTTCTTT.

The sample holds a few counts of this clone. V gene TRBV7-6 combines with J gene TRBJ1-4, with TRBD1 matching over 7 bases. Germline trimming cut 8 bases from V and 8 bases from J; bases unmatched to any gene: 11. The CDR3 runs 14 residues. From germline, CDR1 is SGHVS and CDR2 FNYEAQ. The chain's CDR3 is CASGSRGMEEKLFF. The DNA of the CDR3 is TGTGCCAGCGGGAGCAGGGGGATGGAGGAAAAACTGTTTTTT.

This clone was seen a few times. The chain combines TRBV29-1 with TRBJ1-1, with D possibly being TRBD1 (5 bases). Germline values: CDR1 SQVTM, CDR2 ANQGSEA. The V and J ends lost 1 base and 4 bases respectively, with 10 bases between them. There are 13 residues in the CDR3. CDR3 region: CSVEGQYTTEAFF. The CDR3 bases are TGCAGCGTTGAAGGACAGTATACCACTGAAGCTTTCTTT.